This T cell receptor (beta chain) was retrieved from a study of blood T cell repertoires in COVID-19. On the study more broadly: The study drew acute and convalescent COVID-19 samples from the United States, Italy and Spain. PBMCs, B-cell-depleted T cells, or T cells were the source of the cDNA or gDNA that made up the material.

Sequencing was performed with immunoSEQ multiplex PCR; in TCRdb, only in-frame clones are kept and a portion is missing. The data hold tens of thousands of clones, with roughly 86% observed a single time. The V gene end was trimmed by 2 bases and the J gene end by 8 bases; junction bases not matched to a gene: 8. Per germline, CDR1 GTSNPN and CDR2 SVGIG (reference sequence). CDR3 size: 15 residues. Sequencing was carried out using peripheral blood. The V call is TRBV30, the J call TRBJ1-6, with 8 bases matching TRBD1. The TCR originated in a human donor with acute or convalescent COVID-19. The donor label of this sample is uncertain. Here the CDR3 DNA reads TGTGCCTGGAGTAAGACAGGGGCGGGGGATTCACCCCTCCACTTT. Amino acids: CAWSKTGAGDSPLHF.